This passage covers 10 T cell receptor beta chains from one sample sequenced in a study of human T cells and chemical hapten exposure. TCRdb recomputed calls from the RACE reads with MiXCR, one row per CDR3 protein. The sample has about 82,000 distinct CDR3 sequences; roughly 10% are singletons. The time point was: patch test 3, about 24 weeks after DPC sensitization. The treatment denotes: therapeutic diphenylcyclopropenone sensitization with weekly scalp DPC. This sample comprised whole blood, obtained in connection with sensitization to the hapten diphenylcyclopropenone (DPC). The receptors originated from a woman aged 45-60 years with alopecia areata. Some clones in this sample may be carry-over from other donors' samples.

This clonotype was seen only a few times. The rearrangement uses TRBV4-3 and TRBJ2-1; 9 bases line up with TRBD2. With 4 bases clipped from V and 7 bases from J, the junction kept 8 bases outside the gene matches. The CDR3 is 15 residues long. CDR1 is LGHNA and CDR2 is YSLEER in the germline V gene. The CDR3 loop reads CASSPISGSDNEQFF. The DNA of the CDR3 is TGCGCCAGCAGCCCCATTAGCGGGAGCGATAATGAGCAGTTCTTC.

There are many counts of this clonotype. This chain connects TRBV7-8 to TRBJ2-1; D assignment may be TRBD1 or TRBD2 (5 bases each). The length of the CDR3 is 13 residues. The ends were cut back, 3 bases at V and 10 bases at J, with 13 bases in the middle. Germline assignment: CDR1 SGHVS and CDR2 FQNEAQ. CDR3 nucleotide sequence: TGTGCCAGCAGCTTCCGGGACCGCGGCGAGCAGTTCTTC. Translated, it gives CASSFRDRGEQFF.

This clonotype was seen at least ten times. V and J are TRBV7-3 and TRBJ2-5, with D unclear. V was trimmed by 5 bases and J by 4 bases, leaving 17 bases between them. The CDR3 is made up of 15 amino acids. CDR1 is SGHTA, CDR2 FQGTGA, per germline. The CDR3: CASSPGSGKGETQYF. CDR3 DNA sequence: TGTGCCAGCAGCCCCGGCTCGGGCAAGGGAGAGACCCAGTACTTC.

A few counts support this clonotype. The CDR3 region is CASLDTGANYGYTF. In DNA, the CDR3 is TGTGCCAGTCTTGATACCGGGGCTAACTATGGCTACACCTTC. The rearrangement joins TRBV28 to TRBJ1-2; D not certain. Trimming left V 9 bases short and J 0 bases short, with 14 bases between. Germline CDR1 is MDHEN and CDR2 is SYDVKM. The CDR3 totals 14 residues.

This clonotype was counted a single time. Just one base apart from a much larger clone, this may be a read error. The chain links TRBV11-2 to TRBJ2-7; D is ambiguous. The germline CDR1 and CDR2 sequences are SGHAT and FQNNGV. The CDR3 covers 13 residues. This CDR3 reads CASSFFSTYEQHF. CDR3 bases: TGTGCCAGCAGCTTTTTCTCAACCTACGAGCAGCACTTC.

The sample holds a few counts of this clonotype. The chain is built from TRBV4-3 and TRBJ1-5; D is unresolved. This CDR3 is built from 14 residues. Trimming stripped 3 bases from V and 4 bases from J, with 10 bases between. Germline loops: CDR1 LGHNA, CDR2 YSLEER. This CDR3 reads CASSQGPGNQPQHF. CDR3 nucleotides: TGCGCCAGCAGCCAGGGCCCCGGAAATCAGCCCCAGCATTTT.

This clonotype was picked up a small number of times. The chain links TRBV5-6 to TRBJ1-1; D is undetermined. Trimming took 2 bases from V and 2 from J, leaving 4 bases between them. Germline assignment: CDR1 SGHDT and CDR2 YYEEEE. CDR3 length: 12 residues. As DNA, the CDR3 is TGTGCCAGCAGCTTCCTAAACACTGAAGCTTTCTTT. This translates into CASSFLNTEAFF. Variable domain in full (rest from reference TRBV5-6 and TRBJ1-1): DAGVTQSPTHLIKTRGQQVTLRCSPKSGHDTVSWYQQALGQGPQFIFQYYEEEERQRGNFPDRFSGHQFPNYSSELNVNALLLGDSALYLCASSFLNTEAFFGQGTRLTVV.

This clonotype was observed a handful of times. This chain uses TRBV3-1 with TRBJ2-5, with TRBD2 identical over 9 bases. With 1 base clipped from V and 5 bases from J, the junction kept 8 bases outside the gene matches. This CDR3 is built from 16 residues. CDR1 is LGHDT and CDR2 is YNNKEL in the germline V gene (reference sequence). The CDR3 nucleotides are TGTGCCAGCAGCCAAGGGGTTAGCGGGAGACGGGAGACCCAGTACTTC. It yields the protein CASSQGVSGRRETQYF.

This clonotype was seen at least ten times. The chain links TRBV5-1 to TRBJ2-7, with no clear D. Germline assignment: CDR1 SGHRS and CDR2 YFSETQ. Trimming removed 4 bases from V and 7 bases from J, with 15 bases in between. The CDR3 is 13 amino acids. For the CDR3, the DNA is TGCGCCAGCAGCCCCACTGGGTCCCCGGAGCAGTACTTC. This translates into CASSPTGSPEQYF. The full variable domain, in which reference TRBV5-1 and TRBJ2-7 provide the parts outside the CDR3, is KAGVTQTPRYLIKTRGQQVTLSCSPISGHRSVSWYQQTPGQGLQFLFEYFSETQRNKGNFPGRFSGRQFSNSRSEMNVSTLELGDSALYLCASSPTGSPEQYFGPGTRLTVT.

This clonotype was observed a handful of times. As DNA, the CDR3 is TGTGCCAGCAGCTTCCCCGAGGGAAAGGGGAACTATGGCTACACCTTC. Translating it yields CASSFPEGKGNYGYTF. The chain is built from TRBV7-9 and TRBJ1-2; perhaps TRBD1 as D (5 bases). V lost 3 bases, J lost 2 bases, and 16 bases lay in between. The V gene's germline CDR1 is SEHNR and CDR2 FQNEAQ (reference sequence). The CDR3 is made up of 16 amino acids.